The 28 T cell receptor beta chains given below trace back to one sample, sequenced in a study of read filtering for tumor transcriptome and immune sequencing. This library used around 0.4 ug RNA and molecular barcoded adaptors spanning alpha/delta and beta/gamma chains. TCRdb called the reads again in MiXCR, with one record for every CDR3 protein. This sample has about 40,000 distinct CDR3 sequences, with approximately 10% found just once. Sequenced: a population of CD138-negative cells sorted from bone marrow. These receptor sequences come from a donor aged 40 or over with multiple myeloma.

In its sample, this clonotype was seen many times. The V and J genes are TRBV5-1 and TRBJ2-3; 11 bases line up with TRBD1. J was trimmed by 3 bases and V by 7 bases; bases with no gene match: 4. Per germline, CDR1 SGHRS and CDR2 YFSETQ. The CDR3 sequence is 14 residues long. CDR3 sequence: CASGGQGATDTQYF. CDR3 nucleotide sequence: TGCGCCAGCGGAGGACAGGGGGCGACAGATACGCAGTATTTT.

Worth noting for this clonotype: With a much larger clone just one base away, this may be a read error. The chain recombines TRBV12-3 or TRBV12-4 with TRBJ2-2; tentatively, D is TRBD2 (6 bases). This CDR3 contains 14 residues. Trimming took 11 bases from V and 1 from J, leaving 14 bases between them. CDR3 residues: CAGKGGQNTGELFF. As DNA, the CDR3 is TGTGCCGGCAAGGGAGGACAGAACACCGGGGAGCTGTTTTTT.

With regard to this clonotype: A much bigger clone sits one base away, suggesting this may be a read error. The CDR3 coding sequence is TGTGCCAGCAGCCTTAGCGGGGTTAGCACCGGGGAGCCGTTTTTT. This codes for CASSLSGVSTGEPFF. The chain has TRBV7-2 and TRBJ2-2; 8 bases map to TRBD2. Germline V lookup: CDR1 SGHTA, CDR2 FQGNSA. The CDR3 is 15 residues long.

This clonotype was seen at least ten times. The rearrangement links TRBV2 to TRBJ2-5, with D tentatively TRBD1 (5 bases). There are 14 residues in the CDR3. Germline CDR1 and CDR2: SNHLY and FYNNEI. The ends were cut back, 9 bases at V and 0 bases at J, with 14 bases in the middle. This chain's CDR3 is CASYKKGNQETQYF. In DNA, the CDR3 is TGTGCCAGTTATAAGAAGGGGAACCAAGAGACCCAGTACTTC.

This clonotype was recorded many times. The V and J genes are TRBV6-1 and TRBJ1-5; a possible D gene is TRBD1 (6 bases). The V gene's germline CDR1 is MNHNS and CDR2 SASEGT. CDR3 length equals 14 residues. V dropped 8 bases and J dropped 1 base, with 12 bases sitting between them. CDR3 bases: TGTGCCAGCGGTGGGGGGCTCAGCAATCAGCCCCAGCATTTT. Translating it yields CASGGGLSNQPQHF.

There are many counts of this clonotype. The V call is TRBV20-1, the J call TRBJ1-5; a weak D match, TRBD1 (6 bases). Germline CDR1 DFQATT, CDR2 SNEGSKA (reference sequence). The CDR3 length is 12 residues. Trimming took off 6 bases at V and 4 bases at J, with 10 bases between the two ends. The CDR3 here is CSAPRGNQPQHF. Here the CDR3 DNA reads TGCAGTGCCCCCAGGGGAAATCAGCCCCAGCATTTT.

This clonotype has just a few counts. The chain carries TRBV11-3 and TRBJ2-7; D unclear. V lost 5 bases and J 6 bases, leaving 11 bases between the germline ends. Germline V lookup: CDR1 SGHNT, CDR2 YENEEA. CDR3 length: 12 amino acids. This chain's CDR3 is CASSQEVGEQYF. DNA of the CDR3: TGTGCCAGCAGCCAAGAAGTGGGCGAGCAGTACTTC.

This clonotype came up many times. V usage is TRBV7-8 and J usage is TRBJ2-3; no clear D gene. V was cut by 6 bases and J by 5 bases, with 6 bases left in between. Germline-derived CDR1 and CDR2 are SGHVS and FQNEAQ. CDR3 length: 11 residues. CDR3 nucleotide sequence: TGTGCCAGCAGTGGGGTAGATACGCAGTATTTT. As protein: CASSGVDTQYF.

The sample holds many counts of this clonotype. The V gene is TRBV7-2, the J gene TRBJ1-5, with D unresolved. Germline values: CDR1 SGHTA, CDR2 FQGNSA. Trimming took off 5 bases at V and 15 bases at J, with 17 bases between the two ends. CDR3 size: 12 residues. CDR3 amino acids: CASSDVGEKRHF. CDR3 DNA: TGTGCCAGCAGCGACGTCGGAGAAAAAAGGCATTTT.

At least ten counts were recorded for this clonotype. The genes are TRBV12-5 and TRBJ2-2, with 8 bases identical to TRBD1. CDR1 LGHNT and CDR2 FRNRAP come from the germline V gene. The J segment lost 4 bases and the V segment lost 7 bases, leaving 8 bases of the junction unmatched. This CDR3 contains 15 residues. The CDR3 DNA reads as TGTGCTAGTGCACCGGGACAGGCTAGCACCGGGGAGCTGTTTTTT. Residues: CASAPGQASTGELFF.

Worth noting for this clonotype: A far larger clone lies a single base away; this is likely a read error. The V call is TRBV7-9, the J call TRBJ2-1, with 7 bases that match TRBD2. Germline values: CDR1 SEHNR, CDR2 FQNEAQ (reference sequence). The V gene end was trimmed by 3 bases and the J gene end by 5 bases; junction bases not matched to a gene: 7. This CDR3 comprises 15 residues. CDR3 bases: TGTGCCAGCAGCTTCACAGCGGGGAGAAACAATGAGCAGTTCTTC. Protein sequence: CASSFTAGRNNEQFF.

This clonotype was observed many times. The V gene is TRBV29-1, the J gene TRBJ2-7; no clear D. Trimming cost V 5 bases and J 7 bases, with 12 bases left between them. The CDR3 is made up of 11 amino acids. Germline-derived CDR1 and CDR2 are SQVTM and ANQGSEA. The CDR3 protein is CSVILLGEQYF. The CDR3 DNA follows: TGCAGCGTTATCCTATTGGGGGAGCAGTACTTC.

The chain joins TRBV7-2 to TRBJ2-1, with D tentatively TRBD1 (5 bases). Germline V gene data show CDR1 as SGHTA and CDR2 as FQGNSA. V gave up 6 bases and J gave up 3 bases, with 6 bases separating them. This CDR3 region has 12 residues. The DNA for the CDR3 is TGTGCCAGCAGGGACATCTACAATGAGCAGTTCTTC. It is translated as CASRDIYNEQFF.

Comment on this clonotype: This likely traces to a read error, being one base from a far larger clone. The V and J genes are TRBV7-2 and TRBJ2-1, with 11 bases matching TRBD2. CDR3 size: 16 residues. Germline CDR1 SGHTA, CDR2 FQGNSA. V gave up 0 bases and J gave up 3 bases; unmatched junction bases: 1. The CDR3 is CASSLALAGDYNEQFF. Here the CDR3 DNA reads TGTGCCAGCAGCTTAGCACTAGCGGGGGACTACAATGAGCAGTTCTTC.

This clonotype has ten or more counts. The chain joins TRBV29-1 to TRBJ2-1; tentatively, D is TRBD2 (5 bases). The CDR3 covers 14 residues. Trimming removed 0 bases from V and 1 base from J, with 7 bases in between. CDR1 is SQVTM, CDR2 ANQGSEA, per germline. The CDR3 reads CSVEDRGSYNEQFF. In DNA, the CDR3 is TGCAGCGTTGAAGATCGGGGTTCCTACAATGAGCAGTTCTTC.

There are many counts of this clonotype. The chain is built from TRBV2 and TRBJ1-6; the D is unclear. The CDR3 extends over 13 amino acids. From germline, CDR1 is SNHLY and CDR2 FYNNEI. Trimming took 4 bases from V and 17 from J, leaving 18 bases between them. This CDR3 is CASSAEGAKIFHF. CDR3 nucleotides: TGTGCCAGCAGTGCTGAGGGCGCAAAAATCTTCCACTTT.

This clonotype was observed many times. The CDR3 protein is CASSLRLAGGEQYF. CDR3 sequence (DNA): TGTGCCAGCAGCTTAAGACTAGCGGGTGGCGAGCAGTACTTC. J is TRBJ2-7 and V is TRBV11-1; 10 bases are a match to TRBD2. The germline V gene encodes CDR1 SGHAT and CDR2 FQDESV (reference sequence). The CDR3 is 14 residues long. The V gene end was trimmed by 2 bases and the J gene end by 6 bases; junction bases not matched to a gene: 4.

This clonotype showed up many times. The chain joins TRBV12-3 or TRBV12-4 to TRBJ2-3, with D possibly TRBD2 on 6 matching bases. The CDR3 covers 14 residues. The V end was cut by 6 bases, the J end by 3 bases, with 13 bases between. The CDR3 is CASSWDLSTDTQYF. Written as DNA, the CDR3 is TGTGCCAGCAGCTGGGACTTGTCAACAGATACGCAGTATTTT.

This clonotype showed up many times. The chain is built from TRBV4-1 and TRBJ2-7; 7 nucleotides align to TRBD1. V was clipped by 1 base and J by 0 bases; unmatched bases: 15. CDR1 MGHRA and CDR2 YSYEKL come from the germline V gene. CDR3 length: 19 amino acids. The CDR3 region is CASSQGGQGVRPSSYEQYF. The CDR3 region has the DNA TGCGCCAGCAGCCAAGGGGGCCAGGGGGTAAGGCCGAGCTCCTACGAGCAGTACTTC.

This clonotype has at least ten counts. The V gene is TRBV20-1, the J gene TRBJ1-5; possible D gene TRBD1, 6 bases. Trimming cost V 4 bases and J 5 bases, with 15 bases left between them. Germline V CDR1 and CDR2: DFQATT, SNEGSKA (reference sequence). The CDR3 is 14 residues long. CDR3: CSAKVGQSDQPQHF. The DNA for the CDR3 is TGCAGTGCTAAGGTAGGACAGAGTGATCAGCCCCAGCATTTT.

This clonotype was detected ten times or more. The chain joins TRBV29-1 to TRBJ2-5; 8 bases map to TRBD1. CDR1 is SQVTM, CDR2 ANQGSEA, per germline. The junction had 6 bases not matched to a gene; V was cut back by 4 bases and J by 5 bases. The CDR3 runs 13 residues. This chain's CDR3 is CSVGQGTHETQYF. The CDR3 DNA reads TGCAGCGTTGGACAGGGGACCCATGAGACCCAGTACTTC.

This clonotype was seen ten or more times. V usage is TRBV5-5 and J usage is TRBJ1-5; TRBD1 aligns across 9 bases. CDR1 is SGHKS and CDR2 is YYEKEE in the germline V gene (reference sequence). The V and J ends lost 4 bases and 4 bases, in that order; junction bases with no gene match: 6. This CDR3 is 15 amino acids long. The CDR3 nucleotides read TGTGCCAGCAGCACGGGACAGGGCCTTAATCAGCCCCAGCATTTT. This translates into CASSTGQGLNQPQHF.

This clonotype was seen more than once but under ten times. V usage is TRBV28 and J usage is TRBJ1-2; D is ambiguous. The CDR3 consists of 14 residues. V was shortened by 6 bases and J by 4 bases, with 15 bases between the two germline ends. Germline V gives CDR1 MDHEN, CDR2 SYDVKM. CDR3 coding DNA: TGTGCCAGCAGCACCGTTCACACCGGCTATGGCTACACCTTC. It translates to CASSTVHTGYGYTF.

This clonotype appeared many times. The missing conserved phenylalanine or tryptophan at the end of this CDR3 makes a read error likely. The DNA is omitted, as the CDR3 cannot be located on it reliably, and the CDR3 follows TCRdb's listing. This sequence joins TRBV3-1 and TRBJ2-1; the table gives TRBD2 as D, unverified against the DNA. The CDR3 is 12 residues long, counting both termini. Per the germline V gene, CDR1 is LGHDT and CDR2 is YNNKEL (reference sequence). CDR3 loop: CASSSTSAALFI.

There are many counts of this clonotype. The rearrangement links TRBV29-1 to TRBJ1-5; D remains ambiguous. Trimming pared 4 bases from V and 5 bases from J, leaving 9 bases between. CDR1 is SQVTM, CDR2 ANQGSEA, per germline. The CDR3 sequence is 12 residues long. CDR3 in DNA: TGCAGCGTTGGGGAAGGACATCAGCCCCAGCATTTT. Translated: CSVGEGHQPQHF.

Regarding this clonotype: With a much larger clone just one base away, this may be a read error. V is TRBV7-7 and J is TRBJ2-2; 8 nucleotides agree with TRBD1. Per germline, CDR1 SSHAT and CDR2 FNYEAQ (reference sequence). The CDR3 has 15 amino acids. The trim removed 7 bases at V and 1 base at J, leaving 5 bases unmatched. The CDR3 DNA reads as TGTGCCAGCAACCTCACAGGGGGGAACACCGGGGAGCTGTTTTTT. Encoded protein: CASNLTGGNTGELFF. Full variable domain (missing parts from reference TRBV7-7 and TRBJ2-2): GAGVSQSPRYKVTKRGQDVTLRCDPISSHATLYWYQQALGQGPEFLTYFNYEAQPDKSGLPSDRFSAERPEGSISTLTIQRTEQRDSAMYRCASNLTGGNTGELFFGEGSRLTVL.

As to this clonotype: As the CDR3 is not closed by the conserved phenylalanine or tryptophan, this likely results from a read error. Because the CDR3's place on the DNA is in doubt, the DNA is left out and the CDR3 is given as listed by TCRdb. The chain is built from TRBV28 and TRBJ1-1; TRBD1 is the table's D call and was not checked against the DNA. The length of the CDR3 is 12 amino acids, counting both ends. Germline CDR1 MDHEN, CDR2 SYDVKM. The CDR3 region is CASSWDSTEALS.

This clonotype has ten or more counts. The gene calls are TRBV7-9 and TRBJ1-4; no clear D gene. The CDR3 is 14 amino acids. Trimming stripped 4 bases from V and 8 bases from J, with 14 bases between. CDR1 is SEHNR, CDR2 FQNEAQ, per germline (reference sequence). The CDR3: CASSSHRGLEKLFF. CDR3 nucleotide sequence: TGTGCCAGCAGCTCTCATAGAGGTCTAGAAAAACTGTTTTTT.